The 26 T cell receptor beta chains below come from one sample, sequenced in a study of blood T cells in healthy people across ages. Alongside a J-beta primer mix, a sample-barcoded 5' primer served in a second PCR lasting roughly 6 to 11 cycles. TCRdb redid the calling of the 5' RACE reads with MiXCR, one entry per CDR3 protein. The table records 1.5 million to 2 million distinct CDR3 sequences, roughly 27% of them present only once. Sequencing was performed on blood. The receptors derive from a woman between 25 and 40 years old in good health.

The chain employs TRBV20-1 and TRBJ2-7; D might be TRBD1 or TRBD2, each matching 6 bases. Deletions cut 3 bases from V and 3 bases from J, with 12 bases between. In germline, CDR1 is DFQATT, CDR2 SNEGSKA (reference sequence). The CDR3 is made up of 13 amino acids. CDR3 sequence reads: CSASEGGIYEQYF. The CDR3 region has the DNA TGCAGTGCTAGTGAGGGGGGAATCTACGAGCAGTACTTC.

Only a few counts were recorded for this clonotype. The chain recombines TRBV9 with TRBJ2-3, with a tentative D call TRBD2 (5 bases). The CDR3 runs 14 residues. The germline V gene has CDR1 SGDLS and CDR2 YYNGEE. Deletions cut 0 bases from V and 2 bases from J, with 7 bases between. This chain's CDR3 is CASSVDSVTDTQYF. The CDR3 DNA sequence: TGTGCCAGCAGCGTAGATAGCGTCACAGATACGCAGTATTTT.

The J gene is TRBJ2-1, the V gene TRBV25-1; D possibly corresponds to TRBD2 (5 bases). V lost 1 base and J lost 0, with 10 bases in between. Germline V gives CDR1 MGHDK, CDR2 SYGVNS. CDR3 length equals 16 residues. CDR3 coding DNA: TGTGCCAGCAGTGAATCCCCGGGAAGCTCCTACAATGAGCAGTTCTTC. Protein sequence: CASSESPGSSYNEQFF. The whole variable domain, remainder taken from reference TRBV25-1 and TRBJ2-1, is EADIYQTPRYLVIGTGKKITLECSQTMGHDKMYWYQQDPGMELHLIHYSYGVNSTEKGDLSSESTVSRIRTEHFPLTLESARPSHTSQYLCASSESPGSSYNEQFFGPGTRLTVL.

The sample holds many counts of this clonotype. The V and J genes are TRBV12-3 or TRBV12-4 and TRBJ2-3, with D tentatively TRBD1 (6 bases). Trimming left V 5 bases short and J 14 bases short, with 17 bases between. The CDR3 has 12 amino acids. The CDR3 sequence: CASSPGQRRSYF. CDR3 in DNA: TGTGCCAGCAGTCCTGGACAGCGGCGCTCGTATTTT.

This clonotype occurred a few times. The V and J genes are TRBV5-1 and TRBJ2-1; 10 bases line up with TRBD1. Per the germline V gene, CDR1 is SGHRS and CDR2 is YFSETQ. The V segment lost 7 bases and the J segment 3 bases; nucleotides outside the gene matches: 7. CDR3 length: 15 residues. The CDR3 DNA is TGCGCCAGCTTCACCGGGACAGGGGTCTACAATGAGCAGTTCTTC. Protein sequence: CASFTGTGVYNEQFF.

The sample holds many counts of this clonotype. The rearrangement joins TRBV12-3 or TRBV12-4 to TRBJ1-6; D might be TRBD1 (5 bases). The CDR3 has 13 amino acids. V lost 5 bases, J lost 4 bases, and 6 bases lay in between. The CDR3 DNA reads as TGTGCCAGCAGTGGGACTTATAATTCACCCCTCCACTTT. Translated, it gives CASSGTYNSPLHF.

The chain joins TRBV4-2 to TRBJ2-3; D possibly corresponds to TRBD2 (6 bases). The CDR3 has 15 amino acids. The V gene's germline CDR1 is LGHNA and CDR2 YNFKEQ. Trimming removed 0 bases at V and 6 bases at J, with 13 bases between. DNA for the CDR3: TGTGCCAGCAGCCAAGACGGAGCGGGCGGGGATACGCAGTATTTT. Protein: CASSQDGAGGDTQYF.

The CDR3 DNA reads as TGTGCCAGCAGTGAAGTTAACAGGGGTAATGAGCAGTTCTTC. This sequence encodes CASSEVNRGNEQFF. V usage is TRBV6-1 and J usage is TRBJ2-1; 7 nucleotides line up with TRBD1. Germline assignment: CDR1 MNHNS and CDR2 SASEGT. The CDR3 is 14 amino acids. The V segment lost 1 base and the J segment 7 bases; nucleotides outside the gene matches: 4.

About this clonotype itself: A far larger clone is a single base away, which makes a read error likely. The chain uses TRBV20-1 and TRBJ2-7; 9 positions agree with TRBD1. Per germline, CDR1 DFQATT and CDR2 SNEGSKA (reference sequence). The CDR3 is made up of 12 amino acids. The CDR3 spells CGAGTGSYEQYF. The DNA for the CDR3 is TGCGGTGCGGGGACAGGGAGCTACGAGCAGTACTTC.

With regard to this clonotype: A read error is possible here, since a much larger clone lies one base away. The rearrangement links TRBV25-1 to TRBJ2-5, with D tentatively TRBD1 (6 bases). The CDR3 contains 14 residues. CDR1 is MGHDK, CDR2 SYGVNS, per germline. CDR3 sequence reads: CANSEPGQQETQYF. CDR3 DNA: TGTGCCAACAGTGAACCAGGACAGCAAGAGACCCAGTACTTC.

The chain couples TRBV7-9 to TRBJ2-3, with 7 bases matching TRBD1. Germline values: CDR1 SEHNR, CDR2 FQNEAQ (reference sequence). The V gene end was trimmed by 5 bases and the J gene end by 4 bases; junction bases not matched to a gene: 9. The length of the CDR3 is 15 residues. The CDR3 DNA is TGTGCCAGCAGCGCCAGACAGGGCCCTGCAGATACGCAGTATTTT. This encodes CASSARQGPADTQYF. Full variable domain (missing parts from reference TRBV7-9 and TRBJ2-3): DTGVSQNPRHKITKRGQNVTFRCDPISEHNRLYWYRQTLGQGPEFLTYFQNEAQLEKSRLLSDRFSAERPKGSFSTLEIQRTEQGDSAMYLCASSARQGPADTQYFGPGTRLTVL.

This clonotype has only a few counts. J is TRBJ2-5 and V is TRBV5-1, with D possibly called TRBD1 or TRBD2 (5 bases each). Deletions cut 0 bases from V and 2 bases from J, with 11 bases between. In germline, CDR1 is SGHRS, CDR2 YFSETQ. The CDR3 covers 15 residues. DNA for the CDR3: TGCGCCAGCAGCTTGGGGGACGACTTACAAGAGACCCAGTACTTC. It is translated as CASSLGDDLQETQYF.

Remarks on this clonotype: A read error may account for a junction end that differs from germline. The rearrangement uses TRBV5-1 and TRBJ2-5; 10 bases are shared with TRBD2. The germline V gene has CDR1 SGHRS and CDR2 YFSETQ. The CDR3 is 18 residues long. CDR3 loop: CASSLEAGGPPFQKTQYF. CDR3 DNA sequence: TGCGCCAGCAGCTTGGAAGCGGGGGGGCCACCCTTCCAAAAGACCCAGTACTTC.

This clonotype was detected ten times or more. The gene calls are TRBV7-6 and TRBJ2-7, with 7 nucleotides matching TRBD1. Germline CDR1 SGHVS, CDR2 FNYEAQ. V trimming: 5 bases; J trimming: 2 bases; junction bases outside the gene matches: 6. This CDR3 spans 14 amino acids. CDR3 region: CASSLGQQPYEQYF. The CDR3, as DNA: TGTGCCAGCAGCCTGGGACAGCAACCCTACGAGCAGTACTTC.

The chain uses TRBV15 and TRBJ2-3; D gene unclear. The CDR3 sequence is 12 residues long. In germline, CDR1 is LNHNV, CDR2 YYDKDF (reference sequence). The V end lost 0 bases, the J end lost 13 bases, and 11 bases lay between the germline ends. CDR3 sequence (DNA): TGTGCCACCAGCAGAGACAGGTTGGGGAAGTATTTT. Translating it yields CATSRDRLGKYF.

The chain joins TRBV7-2 to TRBJ2-3, with D possibly called TRBD1 or TRBD2 (5 bases each). V was shortened by 1 base and J by 6 bases, with 11 bases between the two germline ends. Germline CDR1 reads SGHTA; CDR2 reads FQGNSA. The CDR3 totals 14 residues. DNA of the CDR3: TGTGCCAGCAGCTTAGAGAGGGGTGGCGATACGCAGTATTTT. Translated: CASSLERGGDTQYF.

The rearrangement joins TRBV3-1 to TRBJ2-7; TRBD1 matches 8 bases. This CDR3 has 15 residues. Germline trimming cut 4 bases from V and 0 bases from J; bases unmatched to any gene: 5. Germline lookup yields CDR1 LGHDT and CDR2 YNNKEL (reference sequence). DNA for the CDR3: TGTGCCAGCAGCCGAGGACAGGGCTTCTCCTACGAGCAGTACTTC. This sequence encodes CASSRGQGFSYEQYF.

The V call is TRBV29-1, the J call TRBJ1-1; no clear D. V was cut by 4 bases and J by 0 bases, with 9 bases left in between. Germline loops: CDR1 SQVTM, CDR2 ANQGSEA. This CDR3 spans 13 amino acids. CDR3 nucleotides: TGCAGCGTTGCCCCCCAGATGAACACTGAAGCTTTCTTT. Encoded protein: CSVAPQMNTEAFF. Drawing the rest from reference TRBV29-1 and TRBJ1-1, the complete variable domain is SAVISQKPSRDICQRGTSLTIQCQVDSQVTMMFWYRQQPGQSLTLIATANQGSEATYESGFVIDKFPISRPNLTFSTLTVSNMSPEDSSIYLCSVAPQMNTEAFFGQGTRLTVV.

In its sample, this clonotype was seen a few times. The CDR3 DNA is TGCAGTGCTAGAGACGCGTACTCTAGCGGGGGGGCCCAGTACTTC. The encoded protein is CSARDAYSSGGAQYF. J is TRBJ2-7 and V is TRBV20-1; the match to TRBD2 covers 12 bases. The junction had 10 bases not matched to a gene; V was cut back by 0 bases and J by 10 bases. CDR1 and CDR2 from the germline V gene are DFQATT and SNEGSKA (reference sequence). CDR3 length: 15 residues.

Ten or more counts support this clonotype. The chain joins TRBV10-3 to TRBJ2-5, with 8 bases that match TRBD1. CDR1 and CDR2 (germline): ENHRY, SYGVKD. The V and J ends lost 6 bases and 5 bases, in that order; junction bases with no gene match: 5. The CDR3 is made up of 13 amino acids. The CDR3 protein is CAIRRGQEETQYF. The CDR3 DNA reads as TGTGCCATCAGGAGGGGACAGGAGGAGACCCAGTACTTC.

This clonotype has a count of ten or more. The rearrangement links TRBV6-6 to TRBJ1-2, with unresolved D. CDR1 is MNHNY, CDR2 SVGAGI, per germline (reference sequence). CDR3 length equals 12 residues. The V gene lost 5 bases and the J gene lost 8 bases, with 12 bases spanning the gap. The CDR3 bases are TGTGCCAGCAGTAAAGAAGTTAGGGGCTACACCTTC. Protein sequence: CASSKEVRGYTF.

The chain combines TRBV9 with TRBJ1-1, with 9 bases matching TRBD1. Per germline, CDR1 SGDLS and CDR2 YYNGEE. The CDR3 has 13 residues. J lost 8 bases, V lost 3 bases, and 5 bases had no gene match. Here the CDR3 DNA reads TGTGCCAGCAGCGAACAGGGGGCCCTCGAAGCTTTCTTT. It encodes CASSEQGALEAFF.

This clonotype has more than one count but fewer than ten. The rearrangement uses TRBV20-1 and TRBJ2-6; no firm D call. Germline CDR1 DFQATT, CDR2 SNEGSKA (reference sequence). CDR3 length: 14 amino acids. The V end lost 4 bases, the J end lost 0 bases, and 7 bases lay between the germline ends. CDR3 protein: CSAIWSSGANVLTF. DNA of the CDR3: TGCAGTGCTATATGGTCCTCTGGGGCCAACGTCCTGACTTTC.

This clonotype was seen a handful of times. This chain joins TRBV3-1 and TRBJ1-2; TRBD1 aligns across 8 bases. Germline CDR1 is LGHDT and CDR2 is YNNKEL (reference sequence). The length of the CDR3 is 15 residues. Losses at the gene ends were 4 bases for V and 0 bases for J; bases not matched to a gene: 4. Written as DNA, the CDR3 is TGTGCCAGCAGCCTTCCGGGACAGGCTAACTATGGCTACACCTTC. Its translation: CASSLPGQANYGYTF.

Turning to this clonotype: This may be a read error: a much more frequent sequence differs by one nucleotide. This chain joins TRBV11-2 and TRBJ2-7; D possibly corresponds to TRBD1 (8 bases). This CDR3 is built from 16 residues. Germline V CDR1 and CDR2: SGHAT, FQNNGV. This CDR3 is CACSLGGGQVSYEQYF. The CDR3 nucleotides are TGTGCCTGCAGCTTAGGCGGGGGACAGGTATCGTACGAGCAGTACTTC.

The chain recombines TRBV7-6 with TRBJ2-1, with D maybe TRBD2 (5 bases). The V gene lost 1 base and the J gene lost 3 bases, with 10 bases spanning the gap. CDR1 and CDR2 (germline): SGHVS, FNYEAQ. The CDR3 contains 15 residues. CDR3 in DNA: TGTGCCAGCAGCTTAGTGGACTCCCTCTACAATGAGCAGTTCTTC. Protein: CASSLVDSLYNEQFF.